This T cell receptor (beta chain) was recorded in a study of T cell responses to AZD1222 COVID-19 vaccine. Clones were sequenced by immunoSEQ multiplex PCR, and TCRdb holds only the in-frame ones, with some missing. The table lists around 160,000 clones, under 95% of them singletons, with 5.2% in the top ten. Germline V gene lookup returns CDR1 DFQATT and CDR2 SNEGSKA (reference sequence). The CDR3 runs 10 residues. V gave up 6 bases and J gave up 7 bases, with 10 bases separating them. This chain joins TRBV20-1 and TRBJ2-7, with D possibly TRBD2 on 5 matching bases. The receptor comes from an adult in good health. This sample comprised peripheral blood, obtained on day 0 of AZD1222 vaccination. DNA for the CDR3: TGCAGTGCAGCGAAGCGGGAGCAGTACTTC. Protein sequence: CSAAKREQYF.